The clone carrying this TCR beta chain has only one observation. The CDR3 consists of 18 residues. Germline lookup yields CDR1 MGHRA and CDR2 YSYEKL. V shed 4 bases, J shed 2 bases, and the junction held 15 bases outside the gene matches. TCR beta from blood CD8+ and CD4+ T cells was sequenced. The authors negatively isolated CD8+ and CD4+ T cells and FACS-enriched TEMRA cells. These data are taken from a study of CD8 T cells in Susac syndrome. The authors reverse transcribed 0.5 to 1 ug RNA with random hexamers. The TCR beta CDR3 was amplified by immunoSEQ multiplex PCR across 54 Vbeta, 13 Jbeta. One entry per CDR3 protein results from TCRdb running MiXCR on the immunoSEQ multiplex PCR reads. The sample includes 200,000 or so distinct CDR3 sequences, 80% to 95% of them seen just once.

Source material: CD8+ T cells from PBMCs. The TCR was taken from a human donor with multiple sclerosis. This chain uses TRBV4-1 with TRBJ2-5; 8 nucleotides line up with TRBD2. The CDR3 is CASSRKDAGGPLQETQYF. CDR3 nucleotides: TGCGCCAGCAGCCGAAAGGACGCGGGGGGACCTCTTCAAGAGACCCAGTACTTC.